The next 6 T cell receptor beta chains were all read from a single sample in a study of blood T cell repertoires in COVID-19. Sequencing was performed with immunoSEQ multiplex PCR; in TCRdb, only in-frame clones are kept and a portion is missing. The table lists 200,000 to 250,000 clones, around four fifths of them singletons. Input material: peripheral blood. The receptors come from a woman aged 70-85 years with COVID-19, enrolled during active disease.

This clone has a single count. The rearrangement uses TRBV5-1 and TRBJ1-1; the D is unclear. Deletions cut 6 bases from V and 0 bases from J, with 9 bases between. Germline CDR1 and CDR2: SGHRS and YFSETQ. CDR3 length: 13 amino acids. CDR3 DNA: TGCGCCAGCACACTTCAAATGAACACTGAAGCTTTCTTT. Its protein product is CASTLQMNTEAFF.

V usage is TRBV4-3 and J usage is TRBJ2-3; 8 nucleotides match TRBD2. Trimming at V came to 1 base and at J to 0 bases, leaving 6 bases not matched to a gene. The germline V gene encodes CDR1 LGHNA and CDR2 YSLEER. The CDR3 consists of 17 residues. The CDR3 DNA reads TGCGCCAGCAGCCAAGGCGCTGGGACTAGGAGCACAGATACGCAGTATTTT. Translating gives CASSQGAGTRSTDTQYF.

This clone showed up just once. The chain joins TRBV10-3 to TRBJ1-2, with a tentative D call TRBD1 (6 bases). V was trimmed by 4 bases and J by 2 bases, leaving 14 bases between them. The CDR3 has 15 amino acids. Germline CDR1 is ENHRY and CDR2 is SYGVKD. The CDR3 DNA reads as TGTGCCATCAGTGGAGCTCGCCAGGGGAACTATGGCTACACCTTC. It specifies CAISGARQGNYGYTF.

V and J are TRBV29-1 and TRBJ1-1; 7 bases are a match to TRBD1. CDR1 is SQVTM and CDR2 is ANQGSEA in the germline V gene. The CDR3 runs 14 residues. V lost 4 bases, J lost 5 bases, and 10 bases stayed unmatched. The DNA for the CDR3 is TGCAGCGTTGCCCGAGACAGGGATATGACTGAAGCTTTCTTT. Its protein is CSVARDRDMTEAFF.

CDR3 protein: CASSFRDFQPQHF. The CDR3 DNA is TGTGCCAGCAGTTTCCGGGATTTCCAGCCCCAGCATTTT. This chain uses TRBV12-3 or TRBV12-4 with TRBJ1-5; D is undetermined. CDR3 length: 13 residues. V lost 3 bases and J 7 bases, leaving 10 bases between the germline ends.

The chain combines TRBV3-1 (or the pseudogene TRBV3-2) with TRBJ1-2; 7 bases are a match to TRBD1. Trimming cost V 3 bases and J 6 bases; bases outside gene matches: 4. The CDR3 contains 13 residues. Germline assignment: CDR1 LGHDT and CDR2 YNNKEL (reference sequence). The CDR3 DNA reads TGTGCCAGCAGCCAGTGGGACAGAGATGGCTACACCTTC. It codes for CASSQWDRDGYTF.